This TCR beta chain derives from a study of CXCR3-negative and CXCR3-positive naive CD8 T cells. About this clonotype: What it binds is not known.

UMI-labeled 5' RACE TRB cDNA libraries were prepared from the cells. TCRdb reworked the 5' RACE reads into one entry per CDR3 protein, no DNA. This table holds 50,000 to 65,000 distinct CDR3 sequences. Study observations and caveats: Freshly isolated PBMCs were used in most assays, given partial CXCR3 loss after freezing. Memory CD8+ T cell repertoires were far less diverse than both naive subsets.

From germline, CDR1 is SQVTM and CDR2 ANQGSEA. The CDR3 is made up of 14 amino acids. Sequencing was done on a sample of naive CXCR3- CD8+ T cells from blood. Subset of the sample: CD45RO-CCR7+CD27+CD95- naive CD8+ T cells lacking CXCR3 (TNR3-). The sequence was obtained from a human donor in good health. Some clones in this sample may be carry-over from other donors' samples. This chain joins TRBV29-1 and TRBJ1-2; TCRdb's D call, TRBD1, is unchecked because there is no DNA. The CDR3 sequence: CSVDRPQGSYGYTF.